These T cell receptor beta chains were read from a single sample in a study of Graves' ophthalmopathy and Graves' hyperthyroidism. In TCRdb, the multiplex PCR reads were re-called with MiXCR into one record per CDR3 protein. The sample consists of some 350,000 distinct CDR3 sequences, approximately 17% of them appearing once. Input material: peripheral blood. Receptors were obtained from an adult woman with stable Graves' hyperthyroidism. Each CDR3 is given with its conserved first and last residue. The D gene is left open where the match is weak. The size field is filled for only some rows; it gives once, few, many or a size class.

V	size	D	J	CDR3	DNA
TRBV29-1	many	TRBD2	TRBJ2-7	CSVVLAGFYEQYF	TGCAGCGTTGTACTAGCGGGTTTCTACGAGCAGTACTTC
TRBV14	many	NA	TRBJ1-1	CASSQVADTEAFF	TGTGCCAGCAGCCAAGTGGCAGACACTGAAGCTTTCTTT
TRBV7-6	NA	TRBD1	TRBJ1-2	CASSSGQGGYGYTF	TGTGCCAGCAGCTCTGGACAGGGAGGGTATGGCTACACCTTC
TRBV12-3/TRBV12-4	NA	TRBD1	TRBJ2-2	CASRFYRGPNTGELFF	TGTGCCAGCAGATTTTACAGGGGCCCGAACACCGGGGAGCTGTTTTTT
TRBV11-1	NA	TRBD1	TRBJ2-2	CASSLTGPQQGGTGELFF	TGTGCCAGCAGCTTAACTGGACCACAACAGGGGGGCACCGGGGAGCTGTTTTTT
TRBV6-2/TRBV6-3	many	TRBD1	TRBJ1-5	CASSILTRGLTGNQPQHF	TGTGCCAGCAGCATACTTACGAGGGGGCTTACTGGCAATCAGCCCCAGCATTTT
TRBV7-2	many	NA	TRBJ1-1	CASSLTGPTEAFF	TGTGCCAGCAGCCTTACAGGGCCCACTGAAGCTTTCTTT
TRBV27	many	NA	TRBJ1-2	CASNSYGYTF	TGTGCCAGCAACAGCTATGGCTACACCTTC
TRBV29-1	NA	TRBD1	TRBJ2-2	CSVGDRGITGELFF	TGCAGCGTTGGGGACAGGGGGATCACCGGGGAGCTGTTTTTT
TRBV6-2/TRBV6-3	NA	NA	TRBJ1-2	CASSYGGLNYGYTF	TGTGCCAGCAGTTATGGAGGGCTTAACTATGGCTACACCTTC
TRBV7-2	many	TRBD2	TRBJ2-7	CASSLGLAIGEQYF	TGTGCCAGCAGCTTGGGACTAGCGATTGGCGAGCAGTACTTC
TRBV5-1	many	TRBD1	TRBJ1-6	CASSLDWDRNSPLHF	TGCGCCAGCAGCTTGGATTGGGACAGGAATTCACCCCTCCACTTT
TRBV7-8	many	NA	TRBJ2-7	CASSLAIPDSTYYEQYF	TGTGCCAGCAGCCTAGCCATACCTGACTCGACCTACTACGAGCAGTACTTC
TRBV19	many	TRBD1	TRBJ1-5	CASSGGHRQPQHF	TGTGCCAGTTCAGGGGGCCATAGGCAGCCCCAGCATTTT
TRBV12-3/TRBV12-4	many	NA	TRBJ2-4	CASTQGGFFAKNIQYF	TGTGCCAGCACCCAGGGGGGGTTCTTCGCCAAAAACATTCAGTACTTC
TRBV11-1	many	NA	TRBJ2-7	CASTSGSGIRTYEQYF	TGTGCCAGCACCTCCGGATCGGGGATACGAACCTACGAGCAGTACTTC
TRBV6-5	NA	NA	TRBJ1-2	CASSYGRADYGYTF	TGTGCCAGCAGTTACGGCAGGGCGGACTATGGCTACACCTTC
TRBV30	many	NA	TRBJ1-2	CAWSVRQTANYGYTF	TGTGCCTGGAGTGTAAGGCAGACAGCTAACTATGGCTACACCTTC
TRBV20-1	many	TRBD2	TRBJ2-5	CSAGYSGVSQETQYF	TGCAGTGCTGGATATAGCGGGGTTAGCCAAGAGACCCAGTACTTC
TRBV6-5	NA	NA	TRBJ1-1	CASSYSSVNTEAFF	TGTGCCAGCAGTTACAGTTCCGTGAACACTGAAGCTTTCTTT
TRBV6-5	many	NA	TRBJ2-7	CASRPIEGREYF	TGTGCCAGCAGACCTATCGAGGGCCGGGAGTACTTC
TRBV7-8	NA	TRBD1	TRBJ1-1	CASGLGTVNTEAFF	TGTGCCAGCGGGCTTGGGACAGTGAACACTGAAGCTTTCTTT
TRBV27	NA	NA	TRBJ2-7	CASSLANRGLYEQYF	TGTGCCAGCAGTTTAGCTAACAGGGGACTCTACGAGCAGTACTTC
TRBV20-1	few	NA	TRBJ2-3	CSARRAGRSTDTQYF	TGCAGTGCTCGACGTGCAGGGAGAAGCACAGATACGCAGTATTTT
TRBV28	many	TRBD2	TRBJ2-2	CATLGPQWLAGDLGELFF	TGTGCCACCCTAGGCCCCCAGTGGCTAGCGGGAGACCTCGGGGAGCTGTTTTTT
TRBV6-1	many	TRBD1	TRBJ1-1	CASSGTGMTEAFF	TGTGCCAGCAGCGGGACAGGGATGACTGAAGCTTTCTTT
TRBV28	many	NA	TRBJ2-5	CASTKPGSTLETQYF	TGTGCCAGCACAAAACCCGGGAGTACTCTAGAGACCCAGTACTTC
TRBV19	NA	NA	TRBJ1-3	CASSIEGTSGNTIYF	TGTGCCAGTAGTATAGAGGGGACATCTGGAAACACCATATATTTT
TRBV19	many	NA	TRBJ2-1	CASSIVVGDEQFF	TGTGCCAGTAGTATAGTTGTGGGGGATGAGCAGTTCTTC